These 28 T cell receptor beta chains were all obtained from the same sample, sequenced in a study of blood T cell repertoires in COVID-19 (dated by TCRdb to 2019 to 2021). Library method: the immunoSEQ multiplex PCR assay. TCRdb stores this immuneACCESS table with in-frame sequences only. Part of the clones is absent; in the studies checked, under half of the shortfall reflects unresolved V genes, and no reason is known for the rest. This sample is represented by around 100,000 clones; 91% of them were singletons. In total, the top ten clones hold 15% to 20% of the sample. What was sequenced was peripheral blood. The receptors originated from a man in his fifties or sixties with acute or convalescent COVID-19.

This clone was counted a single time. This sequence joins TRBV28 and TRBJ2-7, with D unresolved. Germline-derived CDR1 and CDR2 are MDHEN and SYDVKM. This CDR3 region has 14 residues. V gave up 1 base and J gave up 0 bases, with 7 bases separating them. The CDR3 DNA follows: TGTGCCAGCAGTTTATTACAGAGCTCCTACGAGCAGTACTTC. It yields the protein CASSLLQSSYEQYF.

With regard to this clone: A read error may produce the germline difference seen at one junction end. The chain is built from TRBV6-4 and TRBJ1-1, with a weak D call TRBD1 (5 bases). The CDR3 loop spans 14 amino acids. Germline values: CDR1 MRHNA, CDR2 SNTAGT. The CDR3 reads CASSDSFGAGKPVF. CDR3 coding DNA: TGTGCCAGCAGTGACTCTTTTGGGGCGGGGAAGCCGGTCTTT.

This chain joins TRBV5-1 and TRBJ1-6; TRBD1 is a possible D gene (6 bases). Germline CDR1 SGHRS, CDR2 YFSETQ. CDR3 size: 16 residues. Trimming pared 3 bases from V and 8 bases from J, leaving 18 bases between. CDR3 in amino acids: CASSWRTQGRDSPLHF. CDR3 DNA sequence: TGCGCCAGCAGCTGGAGGACACAGGGCCGTGATTCACCCCTCCACTTT.

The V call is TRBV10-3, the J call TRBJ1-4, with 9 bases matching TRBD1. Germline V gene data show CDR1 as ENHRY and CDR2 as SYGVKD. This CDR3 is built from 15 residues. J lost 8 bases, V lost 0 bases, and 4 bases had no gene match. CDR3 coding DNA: TGTGCCATCAGTGAGTCGTGGGGACAGGGAGAAAAACTGTTTTTT. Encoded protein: CAISESWGQGEKLFF.

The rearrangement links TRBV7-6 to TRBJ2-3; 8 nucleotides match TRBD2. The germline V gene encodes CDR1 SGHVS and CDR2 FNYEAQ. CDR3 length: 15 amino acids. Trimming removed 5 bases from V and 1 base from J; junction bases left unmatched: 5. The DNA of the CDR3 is TGTGCCAGCAGCCCCTTTAGCGGGGGCACAGATACGCAGTATTTT. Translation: CASSPFSGGTDTQYF.

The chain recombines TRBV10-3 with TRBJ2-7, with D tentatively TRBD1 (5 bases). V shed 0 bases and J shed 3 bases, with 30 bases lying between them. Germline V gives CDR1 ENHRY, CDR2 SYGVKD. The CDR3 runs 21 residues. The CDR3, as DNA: TGTGCCATCAGTGAGTCCGTGGCCCCCTGGACCAGACAGTTGGTGGGCTACGAGCAGTACTTC. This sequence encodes CAISESVAPWTRQLVGYEQYF.

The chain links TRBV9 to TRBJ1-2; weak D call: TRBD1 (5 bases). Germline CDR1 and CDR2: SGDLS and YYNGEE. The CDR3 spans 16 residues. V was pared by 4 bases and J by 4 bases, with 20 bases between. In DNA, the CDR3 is TGTGCCAGCAGCCCGCGGGGGGGTACCCTATCCTATGGCTACACCTTC. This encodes CASSPRGGTLSYGYTF.

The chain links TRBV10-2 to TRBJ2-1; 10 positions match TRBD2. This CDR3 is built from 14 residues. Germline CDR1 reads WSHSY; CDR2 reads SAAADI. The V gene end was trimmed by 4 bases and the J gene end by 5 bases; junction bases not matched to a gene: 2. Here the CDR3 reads CASSVAGGDNEQFF. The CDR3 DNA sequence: TGCGCCAGCAGTGTAGCGGGGGGTGACAATGAGCAGTTCTTC.

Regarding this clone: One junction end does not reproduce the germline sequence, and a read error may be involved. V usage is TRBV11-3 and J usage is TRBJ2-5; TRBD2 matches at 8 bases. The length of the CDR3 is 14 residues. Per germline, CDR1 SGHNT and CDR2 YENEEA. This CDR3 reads CASSRGGSQGTQYF. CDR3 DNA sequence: TGTGCCAGCAGCCGGGGGGGAAGCCAAGGGACCCAGTACTTC.

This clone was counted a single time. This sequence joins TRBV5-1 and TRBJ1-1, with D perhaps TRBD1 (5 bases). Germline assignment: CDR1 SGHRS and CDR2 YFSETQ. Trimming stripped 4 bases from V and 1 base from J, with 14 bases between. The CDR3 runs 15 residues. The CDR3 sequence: CASSPLGGSNTEAFF. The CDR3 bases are TGCGCCAGCAGCCCCCTGGGGGGGTCGAACACTGAAGCTTTCTTT.

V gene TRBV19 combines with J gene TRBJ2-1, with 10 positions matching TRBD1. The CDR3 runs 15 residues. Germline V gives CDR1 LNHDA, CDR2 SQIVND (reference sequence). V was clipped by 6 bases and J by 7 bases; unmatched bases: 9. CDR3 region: CASSAQTGGKNEQFF. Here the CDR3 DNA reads TGTGCCAGTAGCGCTCAGACAGGGGGCAAGAATGAGCAGTTCTTC. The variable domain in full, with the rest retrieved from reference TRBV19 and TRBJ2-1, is DGGITQSPKYLFRKEGQNVTLSCEQNLNHDAMYWYRQDPGQGLRLIYYSQIVNDFQKGDIAEGYSVSREKKESFPLTVTSAQKNPTAFYLCASSAQTGGKNEQFFGPGTRLTVL.

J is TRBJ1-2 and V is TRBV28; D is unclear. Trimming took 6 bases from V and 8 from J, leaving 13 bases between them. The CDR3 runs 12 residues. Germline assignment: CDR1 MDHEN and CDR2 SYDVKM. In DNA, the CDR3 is TGTGCCAGCAGAAAGGCGATGGGCGGCTACACCTTC. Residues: CASRKAMGGYTF.

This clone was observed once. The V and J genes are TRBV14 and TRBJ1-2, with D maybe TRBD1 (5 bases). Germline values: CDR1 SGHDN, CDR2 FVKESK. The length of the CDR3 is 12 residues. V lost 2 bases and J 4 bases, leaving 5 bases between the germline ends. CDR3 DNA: TGTGCCAGCAGCCAACAGGGCTATGGCTACACCTTC. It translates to CASSQQGYGYTF.

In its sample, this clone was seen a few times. The CDR3: CASSQGRGRVPQHF. For the CDR3, the DNA is TGTGCCAGCAGCCAAGGTCGAGGCAGGGTGCCCCAGCATTTT. The chain links TRBV3-1 (or the pseudogene TRBV3-2) to TRBJ1-5; possibly TRBD1 for D (5 bases). V was pared by 1 base and J by 9 bases, with 13 bases between. The CDR3 extends over 14 amino acids. CDR1 and CDR2 (germline): LGHDT, YNNKEL (reference sequence).

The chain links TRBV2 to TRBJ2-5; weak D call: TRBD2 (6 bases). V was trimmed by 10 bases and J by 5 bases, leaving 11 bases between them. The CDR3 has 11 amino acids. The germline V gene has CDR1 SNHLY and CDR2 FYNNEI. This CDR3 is CAKGTSETQYF. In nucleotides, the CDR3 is TGTGCCAAGGGGACTTCTGAGACCCAGTACTTC.

CDR3 in DNA: TGTGCCAGCAGTGACCGGACGCGCCAGGGGGCAGATACGCAGTATTTT. This encodes CASSDRTRQGADTQYF. This chain uses TRBV6-1 with TRBJ2-3; 7 bases line up with TRBD1. Germline values: CDR1 MNHNS, CDR2 SASEGT. The V and J ends lost 3 bases and 4 bases, in that order; junction bases with no gene match: 10. There are 16 residues in the CDR3.

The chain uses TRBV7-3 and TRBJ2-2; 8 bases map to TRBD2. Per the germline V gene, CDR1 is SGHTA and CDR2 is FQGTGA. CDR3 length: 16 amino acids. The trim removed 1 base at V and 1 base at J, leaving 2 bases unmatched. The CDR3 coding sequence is TGTGCCAGCAGCTTAAGTACTAGCGGGAACACCGGGGAGCTGTTTTTT. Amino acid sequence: CASSLSTSGNTGELFF.

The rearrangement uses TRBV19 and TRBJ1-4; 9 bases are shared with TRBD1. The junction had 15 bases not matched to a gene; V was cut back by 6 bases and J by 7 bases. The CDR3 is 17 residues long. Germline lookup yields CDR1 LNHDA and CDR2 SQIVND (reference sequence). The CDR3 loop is CASRGPRDRERAEKLFF. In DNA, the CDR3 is TGTGCCAGTAGGGGCCCCCGGGACAGGGAAAGGGCTGAAAAACTGTTTTTT.

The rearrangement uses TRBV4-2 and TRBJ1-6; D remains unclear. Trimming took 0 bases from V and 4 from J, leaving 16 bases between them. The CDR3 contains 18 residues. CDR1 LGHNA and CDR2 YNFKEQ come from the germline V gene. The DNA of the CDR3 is TGTGCCAGCAGCCAAGATACGGGAACTGTCGAATATAATTCACCCCTCCACTTT. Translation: CASSQDTGTVEYNSPLHF.

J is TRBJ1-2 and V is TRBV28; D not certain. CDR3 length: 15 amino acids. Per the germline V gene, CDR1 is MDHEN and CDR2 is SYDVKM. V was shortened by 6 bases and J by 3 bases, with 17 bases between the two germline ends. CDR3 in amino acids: CASRTPREADYGYTF. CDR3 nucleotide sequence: TGTGCCAGCAGAACACCTCGTGAGGCAGACTATGGCTACACCTTC.

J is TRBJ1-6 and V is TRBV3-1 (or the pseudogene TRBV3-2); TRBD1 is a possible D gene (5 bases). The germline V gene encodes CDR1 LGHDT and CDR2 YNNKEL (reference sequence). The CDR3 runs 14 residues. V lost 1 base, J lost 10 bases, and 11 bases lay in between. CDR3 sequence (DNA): TGTGCCAGCAGCCAAGGGGGCGGCAGCTCACCCCTCCACTTT. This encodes CASSQGGGSSPLHF.

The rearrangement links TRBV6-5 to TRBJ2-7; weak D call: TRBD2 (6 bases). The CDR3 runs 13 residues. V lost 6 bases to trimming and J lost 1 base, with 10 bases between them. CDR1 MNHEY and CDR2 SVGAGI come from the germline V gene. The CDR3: CASSQGTSYEQYF. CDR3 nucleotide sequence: TGTGCCAGCAGCCAAGGGACTTCCTACGAGCAGTACTTC.

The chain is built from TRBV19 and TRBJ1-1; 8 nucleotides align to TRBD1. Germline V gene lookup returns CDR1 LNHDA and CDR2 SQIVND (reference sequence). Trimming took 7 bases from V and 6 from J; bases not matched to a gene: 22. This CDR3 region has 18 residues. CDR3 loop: CASNTAGGFQGARAEAFF. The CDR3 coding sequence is TGTGCCAGTAACACAGCGGGTGGGTTTCAGGGGGCGAGGGCTGAAGCTTTCTTT.

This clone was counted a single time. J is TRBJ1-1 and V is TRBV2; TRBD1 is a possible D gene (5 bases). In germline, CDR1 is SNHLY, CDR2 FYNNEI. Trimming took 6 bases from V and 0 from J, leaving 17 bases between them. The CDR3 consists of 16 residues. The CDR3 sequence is CASRAGPGGMNTEAFF. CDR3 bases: TGTGCCAGCAGAGCAGGGCCCGGGGGTATGAACACTGAAGCTTTCTTT.

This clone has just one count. CDR3 DNA: TGTGCCAGCAGTTACTCGTCCGTGGACAGCGGCTATGGCTACACCTTC. It encodes CASSYSSVDSGYGYTF. The V and J genes are TRBV6-6 and TRBJ1-2, with D possibly TRBD1 on 6 matching bases. Germline CDR1 is MNHNY and CDR2 is SVGAGI (reference sequence). Trimming cost V 0 bases and J 4 bases, with 15 bases left between them. CDR3 length: 16 residues.

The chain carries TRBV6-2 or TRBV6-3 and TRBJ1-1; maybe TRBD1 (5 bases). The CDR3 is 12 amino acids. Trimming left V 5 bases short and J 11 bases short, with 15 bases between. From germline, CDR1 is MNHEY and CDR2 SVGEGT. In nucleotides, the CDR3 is TGTGCCAGCAGTCAACCCCCAGGGTGGGCTTTCTTT. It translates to CASSQPPGWAFF.

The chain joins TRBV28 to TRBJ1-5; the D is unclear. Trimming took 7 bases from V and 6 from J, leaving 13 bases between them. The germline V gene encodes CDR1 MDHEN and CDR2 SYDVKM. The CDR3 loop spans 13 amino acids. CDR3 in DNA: TGTGCCAGCACCCTAGGTGTGGGTCAGCCCCAGCATTTT. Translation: CASTLGVGQPQHF.

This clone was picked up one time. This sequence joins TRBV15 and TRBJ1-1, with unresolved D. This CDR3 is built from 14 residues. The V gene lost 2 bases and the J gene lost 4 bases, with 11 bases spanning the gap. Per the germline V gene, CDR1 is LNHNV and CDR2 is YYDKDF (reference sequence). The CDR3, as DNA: TGTGCCACCAGCAGACCCGGGAGTTTCACTGAAGCTTTCTTT. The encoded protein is CATSRPGSFTEAFF.